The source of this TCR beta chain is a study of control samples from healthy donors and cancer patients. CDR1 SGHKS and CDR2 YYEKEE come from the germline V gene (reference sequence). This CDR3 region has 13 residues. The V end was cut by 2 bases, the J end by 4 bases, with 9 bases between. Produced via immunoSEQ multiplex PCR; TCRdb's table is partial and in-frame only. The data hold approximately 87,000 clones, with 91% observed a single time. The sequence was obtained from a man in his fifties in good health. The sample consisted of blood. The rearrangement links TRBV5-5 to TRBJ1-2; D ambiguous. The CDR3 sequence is CASSLERSYGYTF. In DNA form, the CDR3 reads TGTGCCAGCAGCTTAGAACGGAGCTATGGCTACACCTTC.